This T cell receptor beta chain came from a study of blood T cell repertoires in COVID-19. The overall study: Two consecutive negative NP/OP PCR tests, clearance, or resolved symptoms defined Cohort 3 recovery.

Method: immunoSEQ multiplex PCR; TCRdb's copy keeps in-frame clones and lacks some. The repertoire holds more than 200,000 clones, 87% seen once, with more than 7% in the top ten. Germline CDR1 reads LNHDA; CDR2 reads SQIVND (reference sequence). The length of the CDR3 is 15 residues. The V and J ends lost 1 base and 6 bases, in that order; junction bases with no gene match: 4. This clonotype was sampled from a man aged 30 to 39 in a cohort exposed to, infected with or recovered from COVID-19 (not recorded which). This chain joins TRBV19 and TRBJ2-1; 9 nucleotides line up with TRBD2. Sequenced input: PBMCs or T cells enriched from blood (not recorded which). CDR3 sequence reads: CASSIGREGVNEQFF. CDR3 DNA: TGTGCCAGTAGTATAGGGCGGGAGGGCGTCAATGAGCAGTTCTTC.